The rows below give T cell receptor beta chains drawn from one sample of a study of cytomegalovirus exposure and HLA in healthy donors. Profiling relied on immunoSEQ multiplex PCR, and the TCRdb table lists in-frame clones only, not all of them. The table shows under 200,000 clones, with 86% occurring only once. Sample: PBMCs. These TCRs come from a woman under 30 in good health and CMV-seronegative. Each CDR3 is given with its conserved first and last residue. The order of the fields is D gene, J gene, V gene, clone size, CDR3 DNA, CDR3 protein. D genes are given only for firm matches. The size of a clone is reported for some rows only, either as once, few or many, or as a class for expanded clones.

>TRBD2|TRBJ2-3|TRBV6-5|NA
TGTGCCAGCAGTCATAGCGGGAGTCCAGATACGCAGTATTTT
CASSHSGSPDTQYF
>NA|TRBJ2-7|TRBV7-9|NA
TGTGCCAGCACCACTGCCGGAGGGGTAAGCTCCTACGAGCAGTACTTC
CASTTAGGVSSYEQYF
>NA|TRBJ1-1|TRBV13|NA
TGTGCCAGCAGCTTACAGGGGATCACTGAAGCTTTCTTT
CASSLQGITEAFF
>NA|TRBJ2-1|TRBV7-9|NA
TGTGCCAGCAGCTCCCCTCACGCCCAGGATTATGAGCAGTTCTTC
CASSSPHAQDYEQFF
>TRBD1|TRBJ1-2|TRBV7-9|NA
TGTGCCAGCAGCTTCGGCAACAGGGGGGAGGAGGGCTATGGCTACACCTTC
CASSFGNRGEEGYGYTF
>TRBD1|TRBJ1-2|TRBV7-2|once
TGTGCCAGCAGCACCTTGGGGACAGATCCTTATGGCTACACCTTC
CASSTLGTDPYGYTF
>NA|TRBJ2-7|TRBV9|NA
TGTGCCAGCAGCGTAGATGCTAGGCCCGCCTACGAGCAGTACTTC
CASSVDARPAYEQYF
>TRBD2|TRBJ2-1|TRBV6-1|NA
TGTGCCAGCAGGATCTCTAGCGGGGCCTTCAATGAGCAGTTCTTC
CASRISSGAFNEQFF
>TRBD1|TRBJ2-7|TRBV6-1|NA
TGTGCCAGCAGTGCCTTTTACCCGGGACAGGGGGACTACTTC
CASSAFYPGQGDYF
>TRBD1|TRBJ1-1|TRBV10-3|few
TGTGCCACCAGGCAGGGGGTACTGAACACTGAAGCTTTCTTT
CATRQGVLNTEAFF
>TRBD1|TRBJ2-7|TRBV28|NA
TGTGCCACCTGCAACAGGGGGCGGGACGAGCAGTACTTC
CATCNRGRDEQYF
>TRBD1|TRBJ1-1|TRBV19|NA
TGTGCCAGTAGTATAGATCCCCGGACAGGTGAAGCTTTCTTT
CASSIDPRTGEAFF
>TRBD1|TRBJ2-7|TRBV29-1|NA
TGCAGCGTTGAAAACAGGGGGCTGTACTTC
CSVENRGLYF
>NA|TRBJ1-4|TRBV7-9|NA
TGTGCCAGCAGACCAGGGTCGGCTAATGAAAAACTGTTTTTT
CASRPGSANEKLFF
>NA|TRBJ2-3|TRBV5-4|once
TGTGCCAGCAGCTTGGCAGGAGGGCTCAGTTTGTGGTATTTT
CASSLAGGLSLWYF
>TRBD1|TRBJ2-7|TRBV28|NA
TGTGCCAGCAAACAGGGGTCTTCACCGCCTGGCGAGCAGTACTTC
CASKQGSSPPGEQYF
>TRBD1|TRBJ1-1|TRBV6-1|NA
TGTGCCAGCAGGGCGGGCACAGGGGCGAACACTGAAGCTTTCTTT
CASRAGTGANTEAFF
>NA|TRBJ2-3|TRBV6-4|once
TGTGCCAGCGGGAGTGAGGGAGGCACGCAGTATTTT
CASGSEGGTQYF
>NA|TRBJ2-2|TRBV7-9|NA
TGTGCCAGCAGCTTAAAAGGGGCCGGGGAGCTGTTTTTT
CASSLKGAGELFF
>TRBD2|TRBJ2-1|TRBV15|NA
TGTGCCACCGGGTATAGCGGGGGGGCTTTCGATGAGCAGTTCTTC
CATGYSGGAFDEQFF
>TRBD1|TRBJ1-5|TRBV28|NA
TGTGCCAGCGACAGGGATAGCAATCAGCCCCAGCATTTT
CASDRDSNQPQHF
>NA|TRBJ2-5|TRBV19|NA
TGTGCCAGTAGTCCCGGCCCGGGCCAAGAGACCCAGTACTTC
CASSPGPGQETQYF
>NA|TRBJ1-2|TRBV6-5|once
TGTGCCAGCAGAAGGCCAGATCCTAGCTATGGCTACACCTTC
CASRRPDPSYGYTF
>NA|TRBJ1-1|TRBV6-5|NA
TGTGCCAGCACCCCACAGGGTTTGGGGAACACTGAAGCTTTCTTT
CASTPQGLGNTEAFF
>TRBD2|TRBJ2-7|TRBV7-2|NA
TGTGCCAGCAGCCGATCCGGGACTAGCTACGAGCAGTACTTC
CASSRSGTSYEQYF
>TRBD2|TRBJ2-5|TRBV15|NA
TGTGCCACCAGCCCCCTTAGCGGGAGGGAGCCCTTTTCGGAGACCCAGTACTTC
CATSPLSGREPFSETQYF
>NA|TRBJ1-6|TRBV2|NA
TGTGCCAGCAGTGTCCGCGTTGATTCACCCCTCCACTTT
CASSVRVDSPLHF
>TRBD1|TRBJ1-4|TRBV6-1|NA
TGTGCCAGCCACACAGGGGACCCAACTAATGAAAAACTGTTTTTT
CASHTGDPTNEKLFF
>NA|TRBJ1-1|TRBV5-1|NA
TGCGCCAGCAGCTCTTCGGGTGGGAACACTGAAGCTTTCTTT
CASSSSGGNTEAFF
>TRBD1|TRBJ1-2|TRBV6-1|NA
TGTGCCAGCAGTGAGGGGGGACAGATATACTATGGCTACACCTTC
CASSEGGQIYYGYTF
>NA|TRBJ2-1|TRBV5-4|NA
TGTGCCAGCAGTCATCCTCCGGGAAGCTTCAACAATGAGCAGTTCTTC
CASSHPPGSFNNEQFF
>NA|TRBJ1-1|TRBV28|NA
TGTGCCAGCAGTTTAACGGTAGCTGAAGCTTTCTTT
CASSLTVAEAFF
>NA|TRBJ2-7|TRBV6-5|NA
TGTGCCAGCAGTTACAATTCTGTATACGAGCAGTACTTC
CASSYNSVYEQYF
>TRBD1|TRBJ1-5|TRBV2|NA
TGTGCCAGCAGGGCTGACAGGGTTGATCAGCCCCAGCATTTT
CASRADRVDQPQHF
>TRBD2|TRBJ2-2|TRBV28|NA
TGTGCCAGCAGTTTTTCCCGGGACTACAACACCGGGGAGCTGTTTTTT
CASSFSRDYNTGELFF
>NA|TRBJ1-2|TRBV7-9|NA
TGTGCCAGCAGCCTCAACAGGGTTTTTGGCTACACCTTC
CASSLNRVFGYTF
>TRBD1|TRBJ1-2|TRBV2|NA
TGTGCCAGCAGTCCTCGGACAGGGGGTAACTATGGCTACACCTTC
CASSPRTGGNYGYTF
>TRBD1|TRBJ2-7|TRBV5-1|NA
TGCGCCAGCAGCTTAAAAGGACAGGGAGCCTACGAGCAGTACTTC
CASSLKGQGAYEQYF
>TRBD2|TRBJ2-7|TRBV5-1|NA
TGCGCCAGCAGCCTTAGAGGAGGTAGCGGGACATCCTACGAGCAGTACTTC
CASSLRGGSGTSYEQYF
>NA|TRBJ1-4|TRBV4-2|NA
TGTGCCAGCAGCCGGGGGGGTAGAATGTTTTTT
CASSRGGRMFF
>NA|TRBJ1-2|TRBV19|once
TGTGCCAGTAGTTCGTACAGCCGGATGGATGGCTACACCTTC
CASSSYSRMDGYTF
>NA|TRBJ2-3|TRBV30|NA
TGTGCCTGGAGTAGCGGAGATACGCAGTATTTT
CAWSSGDTQYF
>NA|TRBJ1-3|TRBV10-3|NA
TGTGCCATCAGTGACCGGGGAGGTTCGGGAAACACCATATATTTT
CAISDRGGSGNTIYF
>NA|TRBJ2-3|TRBV7-9|once
TGTGCCAGCAGCGAAACAGGGACAGATACGCAGTATTTT
CASSETGTDTQYF
>NA|TRBJ2-1|TRBV4-1|NA
TGCGCCAGCAGCCAACCCAGTCGGGGGAGAAACAATGAGCAGTTCTTC
CASSQPSRGRNNEQFF
>TRBD1|TRBJ1-1|TRBV6-5|few
TGTGCCAGTTTTGGGACAGGGGGCAAGGGCACTGAAGCTTTCTTT
CASFGTGGKGTEAFF
>TRBD1|TRBJ1-2|TRBV5-4|once
TGTGCCAGCAGCTCGCCGGGACAGGGGGTCCTTGGTAGGGGCTACACCTTC
CASSSPGQGVLGRGYTF
>TRBD1|TRBJ1-3|TRBV6-5|few
TGTGCCAGCAGAAGGGGACAGGCCGGAAACACCATATATTTT
CASRRGQAGNTIYF
>NA|TRBJ2-3|TRBV6-1|NA
TGTGCCAGCAGTGACCTGACAGTTCGGGGCACAGATACGCAGTATTTT
CASSDLTVRGTDTQYF
>NA|TRBJ2-7|TRBV5-1|NA
TGCGCCAGCAGCTTGCAGGGGACCTACGAGCAGTACTTC
CASSLQGTYEQYF
>TRBD2|TRBJ2-3|TRBV7-2|NA
TGTGCCAGCAGCTTCGGGCCTCTAGCGGGAGGGCCTGGTACGCAGTATTTT
CASSFGPLAGGPGTQYF
>NA|TRBJ1-2|TRBV7-6|once
TGTGCCAGCAGTTCGACAGGCACCTATGGCTACACCTTC
CASSSTGTYGYTF
>TRBD1|TRBJ1-1|TRBV6-1|NA
TGTGCCAGCAGTACGACAGGGTCCACTGAAGCTTTCTTT
CASSTTGSTEAFF